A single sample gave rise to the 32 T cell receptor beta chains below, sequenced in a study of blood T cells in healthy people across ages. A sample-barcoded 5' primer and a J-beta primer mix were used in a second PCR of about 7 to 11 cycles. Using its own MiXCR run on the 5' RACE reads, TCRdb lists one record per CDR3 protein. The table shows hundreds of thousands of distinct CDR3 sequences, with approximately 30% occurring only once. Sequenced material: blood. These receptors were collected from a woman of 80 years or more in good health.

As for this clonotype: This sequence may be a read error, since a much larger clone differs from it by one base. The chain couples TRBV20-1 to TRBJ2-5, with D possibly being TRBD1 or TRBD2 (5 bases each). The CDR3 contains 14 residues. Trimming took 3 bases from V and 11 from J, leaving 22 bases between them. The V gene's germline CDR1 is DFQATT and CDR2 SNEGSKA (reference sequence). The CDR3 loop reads CSARGVSPRDEQYF. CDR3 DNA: TGCAGTGCTAGGGGGGTTTCCCCGAGGGATGAGCAGTACTTC.

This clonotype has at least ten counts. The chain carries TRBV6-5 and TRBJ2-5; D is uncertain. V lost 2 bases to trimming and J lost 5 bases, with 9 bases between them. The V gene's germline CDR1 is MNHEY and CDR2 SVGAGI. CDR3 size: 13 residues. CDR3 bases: TGTGCCAGCAGTTACGTGGGGTTTGAGACCCAGTACTTC. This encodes CASSYVGFETQYF.

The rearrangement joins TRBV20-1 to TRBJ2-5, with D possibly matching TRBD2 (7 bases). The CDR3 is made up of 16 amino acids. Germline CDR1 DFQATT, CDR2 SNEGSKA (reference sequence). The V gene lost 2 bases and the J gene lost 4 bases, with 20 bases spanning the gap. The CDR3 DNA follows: TGCAGTGCTAGACTTTTAGGGCGGGGGCCTGTAGAGACCCAGTACTTC. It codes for CSARLLGRGPVETQYF.

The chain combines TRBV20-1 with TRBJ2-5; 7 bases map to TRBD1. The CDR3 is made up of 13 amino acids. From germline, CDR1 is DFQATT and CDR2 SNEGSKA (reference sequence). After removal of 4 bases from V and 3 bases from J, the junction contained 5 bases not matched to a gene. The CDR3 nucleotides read TGCAGTGCTACGACAGGGCGAGAAGAGACCCAGTACTTC. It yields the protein CSATTGREETQYF.

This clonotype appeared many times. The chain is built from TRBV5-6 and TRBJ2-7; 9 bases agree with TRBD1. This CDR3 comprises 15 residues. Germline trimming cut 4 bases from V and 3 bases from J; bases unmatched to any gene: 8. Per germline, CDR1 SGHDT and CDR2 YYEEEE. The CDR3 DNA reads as TGTGCCAGCAGCAGATTTGGGGGACAGGGCTACGAGCAGTACTTC. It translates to CASSRFGGQGYEQYF.

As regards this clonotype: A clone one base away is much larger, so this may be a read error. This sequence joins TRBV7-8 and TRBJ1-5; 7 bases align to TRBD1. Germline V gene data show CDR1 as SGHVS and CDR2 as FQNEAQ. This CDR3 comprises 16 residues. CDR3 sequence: CTSSLAGSGGNQPQHF. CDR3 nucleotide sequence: TGTACCAGCAGCTTAGCCGGGTCAGGGGGGAATCAGCCCCAGCATTTT.

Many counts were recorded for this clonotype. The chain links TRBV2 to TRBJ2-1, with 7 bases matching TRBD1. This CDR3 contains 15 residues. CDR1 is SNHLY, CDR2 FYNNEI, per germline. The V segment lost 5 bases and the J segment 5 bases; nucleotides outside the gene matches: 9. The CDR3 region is CASSMMGQTNNEQFF. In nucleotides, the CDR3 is TGTGCCAGCAGTATGATGGGACAGACCAACAATGAGCAGTTCTTC. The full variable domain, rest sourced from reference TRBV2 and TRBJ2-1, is EPEVTQTPSHQVTQMGQEVILRCVPISNHLYFYWYRQILGQKVEFLVSFYNNEISEKSEIFDDQFSVERPDGSNFTLKIRSTKLEDSAMYFCASSMMGQTNNEQFFGPGTRLTVL.

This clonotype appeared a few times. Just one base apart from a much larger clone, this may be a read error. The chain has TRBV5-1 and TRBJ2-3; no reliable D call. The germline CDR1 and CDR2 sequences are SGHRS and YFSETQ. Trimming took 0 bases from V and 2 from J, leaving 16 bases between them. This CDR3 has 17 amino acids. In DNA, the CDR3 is TGCGCCAGCAGCTTGGCCGATGGCACATACACCACAGATACGCAGTATTTT. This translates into CASSLADGTYTTDTQYF.

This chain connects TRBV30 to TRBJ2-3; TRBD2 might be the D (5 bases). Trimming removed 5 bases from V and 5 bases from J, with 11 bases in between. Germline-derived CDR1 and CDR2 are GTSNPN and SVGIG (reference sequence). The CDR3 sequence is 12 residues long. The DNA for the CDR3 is TGTGCCTGGGGAGGCGGGCTAGATACGCAGTATTTT. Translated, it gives CAWGGGLDTQYF.

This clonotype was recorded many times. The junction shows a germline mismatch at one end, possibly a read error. The chain's CDR3 is CASSLAGSSNQPQHF. The DNA of the CDR3 is TGTGCCAGCAGTTTGGCAGGAAGTAGCAATCAGCCCCAGCATTTT. The V and J genes are TRBV5-1 and TRBJ1-5; D unclear. The CDR3 spans 15 residues. Germline V gene lookup returns CDR1 SGHRS and CDR2 YFSETQ.

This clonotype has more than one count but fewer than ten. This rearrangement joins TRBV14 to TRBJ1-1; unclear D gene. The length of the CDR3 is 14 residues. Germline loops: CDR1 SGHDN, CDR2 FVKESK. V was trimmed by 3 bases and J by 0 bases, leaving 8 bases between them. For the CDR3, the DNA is TGTGCCAGCAGCCACTCAGGCCTGAACACTGAAGCTTTCTTT. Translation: CASSHSGLNTEAFF.

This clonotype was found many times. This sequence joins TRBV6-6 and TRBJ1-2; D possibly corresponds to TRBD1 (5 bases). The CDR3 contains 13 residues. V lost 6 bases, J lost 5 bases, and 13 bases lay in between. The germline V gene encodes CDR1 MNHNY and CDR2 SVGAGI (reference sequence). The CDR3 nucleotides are TGTGCCAGCAGCAAAGAGGGGATTTATGGCTACACCTTC. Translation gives CASSKEGIYGYTF.

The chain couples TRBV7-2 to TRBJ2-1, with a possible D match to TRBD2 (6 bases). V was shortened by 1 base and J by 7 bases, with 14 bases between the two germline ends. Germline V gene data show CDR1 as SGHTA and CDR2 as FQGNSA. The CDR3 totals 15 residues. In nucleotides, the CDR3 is TGTGCCAGCAGCTTAGGAGGGAGGCCGGAGAATGAGCAGTTCTTC. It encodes CASSLGGRPENEQFF.

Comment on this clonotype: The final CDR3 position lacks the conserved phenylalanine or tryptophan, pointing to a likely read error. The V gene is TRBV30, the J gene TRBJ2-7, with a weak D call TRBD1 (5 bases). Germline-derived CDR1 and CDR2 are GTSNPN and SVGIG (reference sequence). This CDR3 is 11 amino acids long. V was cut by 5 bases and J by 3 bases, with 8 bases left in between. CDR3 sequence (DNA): TGTGCCTGGCAGGGATGCTACGAGCAGTACTGC. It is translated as CAWQGCYEQYC.

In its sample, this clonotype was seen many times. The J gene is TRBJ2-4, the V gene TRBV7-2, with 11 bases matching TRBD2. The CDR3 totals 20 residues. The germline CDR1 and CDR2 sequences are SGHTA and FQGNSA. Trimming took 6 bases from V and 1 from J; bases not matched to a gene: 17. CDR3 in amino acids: CASSRISGGASGVAKNIQYF. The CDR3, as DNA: TGTGCCAGCAGTCGAATTAGCGGGGGGGCAAGTGGGGTCGCCAAAAACATTCAGTACTTC.

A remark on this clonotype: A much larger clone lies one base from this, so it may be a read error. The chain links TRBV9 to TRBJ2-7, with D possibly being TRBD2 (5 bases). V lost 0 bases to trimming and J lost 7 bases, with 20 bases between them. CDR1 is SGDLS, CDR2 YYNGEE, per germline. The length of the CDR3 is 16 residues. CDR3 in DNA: TGTGCCAGCAGCGTAGCTGGAAGGCTCCCGGAGGTGGAGCAGTACTTC. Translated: CASSVAGRLPEVEQYF.

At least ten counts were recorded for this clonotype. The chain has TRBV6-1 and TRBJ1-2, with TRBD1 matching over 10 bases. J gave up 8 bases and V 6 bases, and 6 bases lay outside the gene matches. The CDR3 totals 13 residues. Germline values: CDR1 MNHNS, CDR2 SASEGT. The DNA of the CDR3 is TGTGCCAGCAGGCCCGGGACAGGGGTCGGCTACACCTTC. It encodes CASRPGTGVGYTF.

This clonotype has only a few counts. The CDR3 sequence: CASSRPGEGQPQHF. CDR3 DNA sequence: TGTGCCAGCAGCCGTCCAGGGGAAGGTCAGCCCCAGCATTTT. V and J are TRBV7-6 and TRBJ1-5, with a possible D match to TRBD1 (6 bases). V was pared by 5 bases and J by 6 bases, with 14 bases between. The CDR3 extends over 14 amino acids. From germline, CDR1 is SGHVS and CDR2 FNYEAQ. The full variable domain, in which reference TRBV7-6 and TRBJ1-5 provide the parts outside the CDR3, is GAGVSQSPRYKVTKRGQDVALRCDPISGHVSLYWYRQALGQGPEFLTYFNYEAQQDKSGLPNDRFSAERPEGSISTLTIQRTEQRDSAMYRCASSRPGEGQPQHFGDGTRLSIL.

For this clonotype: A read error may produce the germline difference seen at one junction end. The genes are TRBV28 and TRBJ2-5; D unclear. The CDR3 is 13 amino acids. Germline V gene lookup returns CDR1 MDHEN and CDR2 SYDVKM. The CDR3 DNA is TGTGCCAGCAGGCGACTGGGAAGGAAGACCCAGGACTTC. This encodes CASRRLGRKTQDF.

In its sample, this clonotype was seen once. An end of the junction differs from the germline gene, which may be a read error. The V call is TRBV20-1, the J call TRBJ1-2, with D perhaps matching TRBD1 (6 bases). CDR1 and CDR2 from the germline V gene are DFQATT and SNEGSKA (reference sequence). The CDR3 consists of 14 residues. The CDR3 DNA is TGCAGTGCAAGAGACAGGACTAAGGACTATGGCTACACCTTC. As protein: CSARDRTKDYGYTF.

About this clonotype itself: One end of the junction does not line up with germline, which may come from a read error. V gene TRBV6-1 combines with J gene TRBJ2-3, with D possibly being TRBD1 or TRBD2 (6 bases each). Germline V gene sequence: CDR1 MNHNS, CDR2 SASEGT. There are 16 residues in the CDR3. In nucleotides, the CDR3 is TGTGCCAGCAGTGAAGCGGTCAGGGGAGGCACAGGTACGCAGTATTTT. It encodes CASSEAVRGGTGTQYF.

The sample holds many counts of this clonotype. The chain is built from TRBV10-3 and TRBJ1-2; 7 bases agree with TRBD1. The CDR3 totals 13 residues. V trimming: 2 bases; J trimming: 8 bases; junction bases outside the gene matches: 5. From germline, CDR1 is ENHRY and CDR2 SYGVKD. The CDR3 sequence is CAISEATGSGYTF. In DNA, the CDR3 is TGTGCCATCAGTGAGGCGACAGGGTCGGGCTACACCTTC.

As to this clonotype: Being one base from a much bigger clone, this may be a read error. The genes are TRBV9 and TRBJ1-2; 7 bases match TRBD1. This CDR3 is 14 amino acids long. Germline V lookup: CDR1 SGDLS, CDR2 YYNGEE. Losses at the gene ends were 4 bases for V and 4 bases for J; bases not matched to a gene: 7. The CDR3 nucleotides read TGTGCCAGCAGCATAGGAGGGGACAGCTATGGCTACACCTTC. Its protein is CASSIGGDSYGYTF.

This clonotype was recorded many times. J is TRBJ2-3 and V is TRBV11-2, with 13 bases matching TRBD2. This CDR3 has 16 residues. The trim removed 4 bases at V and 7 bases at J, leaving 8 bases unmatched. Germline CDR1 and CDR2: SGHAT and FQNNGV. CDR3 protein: CASSSLAGGLWNTQYF. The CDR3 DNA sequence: TGTGCCAGCAGCTCACTAGCGGGGGGGCTTTGGAATACGCAGTATTTT. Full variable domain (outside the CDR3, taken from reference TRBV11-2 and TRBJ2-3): EAGVAQSPRYKIIEKRQSVAFWCNPISGHATLYWYQQILGQGPKLLIQFQNNGVVDDSQLPKDRFSAERLKGVDSTLKIQPAKLEDSAVYLCASSSLAGGLWNTQYFGPGTRLTVL.

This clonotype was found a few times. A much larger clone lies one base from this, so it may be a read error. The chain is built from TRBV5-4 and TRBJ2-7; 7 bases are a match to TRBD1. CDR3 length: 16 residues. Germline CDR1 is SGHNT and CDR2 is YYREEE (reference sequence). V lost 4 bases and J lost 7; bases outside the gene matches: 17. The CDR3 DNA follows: TGTGCCAGCAGCCCTGGAGAGGGGGCCTCCTACAATGAGCAGTACTTC. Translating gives CASSPGEGASYNEQYF.

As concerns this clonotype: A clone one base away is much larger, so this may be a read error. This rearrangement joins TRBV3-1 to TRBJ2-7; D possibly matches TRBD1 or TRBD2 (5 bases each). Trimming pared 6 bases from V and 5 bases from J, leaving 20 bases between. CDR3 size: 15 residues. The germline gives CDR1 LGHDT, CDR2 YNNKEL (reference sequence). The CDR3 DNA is TGTGCCAGCAGTGTAATTTCGGGGCGACATAACGAGCAGTACTTC. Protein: CASSVISGRHNEQYF.

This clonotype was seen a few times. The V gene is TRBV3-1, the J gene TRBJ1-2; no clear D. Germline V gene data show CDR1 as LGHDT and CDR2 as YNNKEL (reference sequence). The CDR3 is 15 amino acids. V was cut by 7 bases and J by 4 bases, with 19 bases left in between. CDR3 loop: CASTLGKGERYGYTF. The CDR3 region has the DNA TGTGCCAGCACCCTAGGTAAAGGAGAGCGCTATGGCTACACCTTC.

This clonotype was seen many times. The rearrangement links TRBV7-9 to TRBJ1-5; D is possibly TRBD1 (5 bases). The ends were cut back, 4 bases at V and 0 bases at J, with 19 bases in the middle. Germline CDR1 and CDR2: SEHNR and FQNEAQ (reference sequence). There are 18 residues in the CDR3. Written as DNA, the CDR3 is TGTGCCAGCAGCTCCGGTGGGGGGGGATCGTATAGCAATCAGCCCCAGCATTTT. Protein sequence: CASSSGGGGSYSNQPQHF. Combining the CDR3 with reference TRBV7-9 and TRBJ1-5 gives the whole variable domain DTGVSQNPRHKITKRGQNVTFRCDPISEHNRLYWYRQTLGQGPEFLTYFQNEAQLEKSRLLSDRFSAERPKGSFSTLEIQRTEQGDSAMYLCASSSGGGGSYSNQPQHFGDGTRLSIL.

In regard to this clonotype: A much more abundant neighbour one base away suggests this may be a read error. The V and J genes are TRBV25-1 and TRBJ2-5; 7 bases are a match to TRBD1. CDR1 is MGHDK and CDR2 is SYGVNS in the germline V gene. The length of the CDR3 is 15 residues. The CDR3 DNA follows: TGTGCCGGCAGTGCCCGGACAGGCGTTGAAGAGACCCAGTACTTC. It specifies CAGSARTGVEETQYF.

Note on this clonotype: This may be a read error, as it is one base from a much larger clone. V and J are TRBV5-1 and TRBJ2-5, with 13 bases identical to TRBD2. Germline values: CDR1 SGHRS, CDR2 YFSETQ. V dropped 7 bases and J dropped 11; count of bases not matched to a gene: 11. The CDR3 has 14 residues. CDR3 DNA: TGCGCCAGCCGTACTAGCGGGGGGGAGAATGAGCAGTACTTC. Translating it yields CASRTSGGENEQYF.

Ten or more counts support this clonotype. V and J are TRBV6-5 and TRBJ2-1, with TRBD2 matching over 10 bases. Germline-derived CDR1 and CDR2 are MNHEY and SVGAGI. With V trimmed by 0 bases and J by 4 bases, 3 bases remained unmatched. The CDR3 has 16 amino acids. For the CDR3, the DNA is TGTGCCAGCAGTTACTCAGCGGGGGGGGGGTACAATGAGCAGTTCTTC. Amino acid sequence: CASSYSAGGGYNEQFF.

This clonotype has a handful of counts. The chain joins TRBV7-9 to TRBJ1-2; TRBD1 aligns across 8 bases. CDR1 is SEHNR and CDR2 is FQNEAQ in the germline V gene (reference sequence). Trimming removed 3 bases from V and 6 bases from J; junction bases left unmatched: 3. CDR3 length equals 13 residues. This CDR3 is CASSFRGLDGYTF. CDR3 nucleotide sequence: TGTGCCAGCAGCTTCAGGGGGCTGGATGGCTACACCTTC. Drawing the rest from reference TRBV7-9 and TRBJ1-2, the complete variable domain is DTGVSQNPRHKITKRGQNVTFRCDPISEHNRLYWYRQTLGQGPEFLTYFQNEAQLEKSRLLSDRFSAERPKGSFSTLEIQRTEQGDSAMYLCASSFRGLDGYTFGSGTRLTVV.